These 19 T cell receptor beta chains originate from one sample sequenced in a study of T-cell reconstitution after alpha-beta-depleted transplantation in children. Construction of the TCRbeta library involved unique molecular identifiers. TCRdb reprocessed the PCR reads with MiXCR, giving one entry per CDR3 protein. The table records 420,000 or so distinct CDR3 sequences, roughly a tenth of them present only once. The sample was PBMCs from the stem cell graft donor, taken from the stem cell graft. The origin of the receptors is a human donor who donated a stem cell graft to a child with acute myeloid leukemia.

V is TRBV7-3 and J is TRBJ2-2; maybe TRBD2 (5 bases). The CDR3 extends over 13 amino acids. Trimming took 5 bases from V and 7 from J, leaving 11 bases between them. Germline assignment: CDR1 SGHTA and CDR2 FQGTGA. CDR3 nucleotide sequence: TGTGCCAGCAGCCAGATCGAGGGCGGGGAGCTGTTTTTT. Its translation is CASSQIEGGELFF.

On this clonotype: Being one base from a much bigger clone, this may be a read error. CDR3 bases: TGCTGTGCTAGAGCGGGGACTAGCGGGAGGGCCAGGGGTGAGCAGTTCTTC. This sequence encodes CCARAGTSGRARGEQFF. The rearrangement uses TRBV20-1 and TRBJ2-1; the match to TRBD2 covers 16 bases. Germline CDR1 reads DFQATT; CDR2 reads SNEGSKA (reference sequence). CDR3 length: 17 residues.

This clonotype was seen repeatedly, ten times or more. This sequence joins TRBV9 and TRBJ1-2, with D possibly matching TRBD1 (6 bases). V was shortened by 0 bases and J by 2 bases, with 11 bases between the two germline ends. Per germline, CDR1 SGDLS and CDR2 YYNGEE. CDR3 length equals 15 residues. The chain's CDR3 is CASSVGGQSNYGYTF. CDR3 nucleotides: TGTGCCAGCAGCGTAGGAGGACAGAGCAACTATGGCTACACCTTC.

This clonotype was picked up a small number of times. The chain recombines TRBV7-2 with TRBJ1-5, with 9 bases lining up with TRBD1. V lost 5 bases to trimming and J lost 1 base; unmatched junction nucleotides: 6. The CDR3 is 16 residues long. Germline-derived CDR1 and CDR2 are SGHTA and FQGNSA. CDR3: CASSRGTGLSNQPQHF. In DNA form, the CDR3 reads TGTGCCAGCAGCCGTGGGACAGGGCTCAGCAATCAGCCCCAGCATTTT.

Here the CDR3 reads CATGTGPMNTEAFF. The DNA of the CDR3 is TGTGCCACCGGGACAGGGCCTATGAACACTGAAGCTTTCTTT. V and J are TRBV6-1 and TRBJ1-1; 9 bases line up with TRBD1. V was clipped by 10 bases and J by 0 bases; unmatched bases: 6. Germline lookup yields CDR1 MNHNS and CDR2 SASEGT. The CDR3 consists of 14 residues.

The CDR3 region has the DNA TGCAGTGCTAGACCTGACCAGAGGCGCTACAATGAGCAGTTCTTC. It encodes CSARPDQRRYNEQFF. The chain employs TRBV20-1 and TRBJ2-1; D is uncertain. Germline CDR1 is DFQATT and CDR2 is SNEGSKA (reference sequence). Trimming stripped 2 bases from V and 3 bases from J, with 14 bases between. This CDR3 is 15 amino acids long.

This clonotype was seen more than once but under ten times. The V and J genes are TRBV20-1 and TRBJ2-7, with 7 bases aligning to TRBD2. V lost 3 bases and J lost 0; bases outside the gene matches: 11. This CDR3 is 16 amino acids long. Germline V CDR1 and CDR2: DFQATT, SNEGSKA (reference sequence). This chain's CDR3 is CSARGTSGTLSYEQYF. The DNA of the CDR3 is TGCAGTGCTAGGGGTACAAGCGGGACCCTCTCCTACGAGCAGTACTTC.

This clonotype turned up a few times. The V and J genes are TRBV7-9 and TRBJ2-4; the match to TRBD1 covers 7 bases. The V segment lost 5 bases and the J segment 3 bases; nucleotides outside the gene matches: 7. The CDR3 extends over 15 amino acids. Germline values: CDR1 SEHNR, CDR2 FQNEAQ (reference sequence). CDR3 coding DNA: TGTGCCAGCAGCCCCGGGACAGCTAACAAAAACATTCAGTACTTC. Protein sequence: CASSPGTANKNIQYF.

This clonotype has more than one count but fewer than ten. V gene TRBV11-2 combines with J gene TRBJ2-2, with D unclear. CDR1 SGHAT and CDR2 FQNNGV come from the germline V gene. The CDR3 spans 12 residues. Trimming removed 0 bases at V and 7 bases at J, with 3 bases between. CDR3 residues: CASSLEGGELFF. Here the CDR3 DNA reads TGTGCCAGCAGCTTAGAGGGCGGGGAGCTGTTTTTT.

This clonotype has just a few counts. V gene TRBV28 combines with J gene TRBJ1-2; the D gene is possibly TRBD1 (5 bases). Germline CDR1 MDHEN, CDR2 SYDVKM. V was shortened by 6 bases and J by 0 bases, with 11 bases between the two germline ends. The CDR3 covers 14 residues. CDR3 nucleotide sequence: TGTGCCAGCAGCGGGGGGGTGACTAACTATGGCTACACCTTC. Translating gives CASSGGVTNYGYTF.

This clonotype was found many times. The CDR3 coding sequence is TGTGCCAGCAGCGAGGGATATAGCAATCAGCCCCAGCATTTT. Translation: CASSEGYSNQPQHF. The rearrangement links TRBV6-5 to TRBJ1-5; D not certain. V lost 6 bases and J lost 0, with 9 bases in between. Germline CDR1 MNHEY, CDR2 SVGAGI. This CDR3 contains 14 residues.

This sequence joins TRBV5-4 and TRBJ2-5; 9 bases match TRBD1. The germline V gene has CDR1 SGHNT and CDR2 YYREEE (reference sequence). The CDR3 sequence is 14 residues long. J was trimmed by 5 bases and V by 3 bases; bases with no gene match: 5. CDR3 coding DNA: TGTGCCAGCAGCTACAGGGGGCTAGGGGAGACCCAGTACTTC. It translates to CASSYRGLGETQYF.

Worth noting for this clonotype: A much larger clone lies a single base off, so this may be a read error. The genes are TRBV10-3 and TRBJ1-4; no clear D gene. Germline V CDR1 and CDR2: ENHRY, SYGVKD. The CDR3 runs to 13 residues. CDR3 sequence: CAIKGATNEKLFF. For the CDR3, the DNA is TGTGCCATCAAAGGAGCAACAAATGAAAAACTGTTTTTT.

This clonotype was counted only a few times. The gene calls are TRBV7-9 and TRBJ2-1, with D possibly TRBD2 on 6 matching bases. The CDR3 sequence is 16 residues long. V shed 5 bases and J shed 0 bases, with 14 bases lying between them. In germline, CDR1 is SEHNR, CDR2 FQNEAQ (reference sequence). DNA of the CDR3: TGTGCCAGCAGCCCAAGGGACTCACTCTCCTACAATGAGCAGTTCTTC. The encoded protein is CASSPRDSLSYNEQFF.

This clonotype has ten or more counts. V usage is TRBV5-1 and J usage is TRBJ2-1; D gene unclear. The germline gives CDR1 SGHRS, CDR2 YFSETQ. There are 16 residues in the CDR3. Trimming removed 0 bases at V and 1 base at J, with 11 bases between. CDR3: CASSLVFGGSYNEQFF. For the CDR3, the DNA is TGCGCCAGCAGCTTGGTGTTTGGCGGTTCCTACAATGAGCAGTTCTTC. The full variable domain, in which reference TRBV5-1 and TRBJ2-1 provide the parts outside the CDR3, is KAGVTQTPRYLIKTRGQQVTLSCSPISGHRSVSWYQQTPGQGLQFLFEYFSETQRNKGNFPGRFSGRQFSNSRSEMNVSTLELGDSALYLCASSLVFGGSYNEQFFGPGTRLTVL.

The chain is built from TRBV12-3 or TRBV12-4 and TRBJ2-3; 11 bases agree with TRBD2. J lost 0 bases, V lost 7 bases, and 6 bases had no gene match. The length of the CDR3 is 16 residues. CDR3 amino acids: CASTLGLAASTDTQYF. The CDR3 DNA reads as TGTGCCAGCACCTTGGGACTAGCGGCTAGCACAGATACGCAGTATTTT.

This clonotype was seen only a few times. The V and J genes are TRBV7-8 and TRBJ2-7; D is unclear. Germline loops: CDR1 SGHVS, CDR2 FQNEAQ. V was trimmed by 1 base and J by 1 base, leaving 11 bases between them. The CDR3 is 15 residues long. The CDR3 loop reads CASSLDRTASYEQYF. CDR3 nucleotides: TGTGCCAGCAGCTTAGATAGGACGGCTTCCTACGAGCAGTACTTC. The whole variable domain, filled in from reference TRBV7-8 and TRBJ2-7, reads GAGVSQSPRYKVAKRGQDVALRCDPISGHVSLFWYQQALGQGPEFLTYFQNEAQLDKSGLPSDRFFAERPEGSVSTLKIQRTQQEDSAVYLCASSLDRTASYEQYFGPGTRLTVT.

This clonotype showed up just a few times. This chain connects TRBV7-2 to TRBJ1-1; perhaps TRBD1 as D (5 bases). Trimming cost V 2 bases and J 3 bases, with 7 bases left between them. The CDR3 consists of 13 residues. Germline CDR1 SGHTA, CDR2 FQGNSA. This chain's CDR3 is CASSLSGYTEAFF. CDR3 DNA sequence: TGTGCCAGCAGCTTATCAGGGTACACTGAAGCTTTCTTT.

This clonotype was observed many times. The chain combines TRBV29-1 with TRBJ2-5; no definite D call. Germline values: CDR1 SQVTM, CDR2 ANQGSEA. V lost 3 bases to trimming and J lost 4 bases, with 6 bases between them. This CDR3 is built from 11 residues. The CDR3 nucleotides read TGCAGCGTTGAGGAAGGAGAGACCCAGTACTTC. Translating it yields CSVEEGETQYF.